This entry lists 29 T cell receptor beta chains sequenced from one sample in a study of patients and donors after allogeneic stem cell transplantation. TCRdb used MiXCR to reprocess the RT-PCR reads, holding one entry per CDR3 protein. The top ten hold roughly 39% of the sample, which has approximately 20,000 distinct CDR3 sequences, 4.5% to 5% seen once. The sample taken for sequencing was blood, either unsorted or a sorted T cell fraction (not recorded which). All receptors derive from a human donor who was either an allogeneic HSCT recipient or a stem cell or donor lymphocyte infusion donor (not recorded which). It is not recorded whose cells these are; they may come from a transplant donor.

This clonotype was seen at least ten times. This CDR3 reads CASSEALGDQPQHF. The CDR3 DNA follows: TGTGCCAGCAGTGAAGCGCTAGGGGATCAGCCCCAGCATTTT. The chain carries TRBV2 and TRBJ1-5; D possibly corresponds to TRBD1 (5 bases). Deletions cut 0 bases from V and 5 bases from J, with 8 bases between. The V gene's germline CDR1 is SNHLY and CDR2 FYNNEI. This CDR3 comprises 14 residues.

This clonotype was counted ten times or more. The rearrangement uses TRBV6-1 and TRBJ2-7, with a weak D call TRBD1 (6 bases). The V and J ends lost 8 bases and 12 bases respectively, with 23 bases between them. Germline values: CDR1 MNHNS, CDR2 SASEGT. This CDR3 comprises 13 residues. CDR3 in amino acids: CASYPSIDRTAYF. The CDR3 DNA reads as TGTGCCAGCTATCCCTCCATCGACAGGACGGCGTACTTC.

This clonotype was recorded at least ten times. The chain couples TRBV9 to TRBJ1-1; D unresolved. The CDR3 sequence is 13 residues long. CDR1 and CDR2 from the germline V gene are SGDLS and YYNGEE. Trimming left V 0 bases short and J 5 bases short, with 8 bases between. CDR3 sequence: CASSVGGWTEAFF. CDR3 nucleotide sequence: TGTGCCAGCAGCGTAGGAGGTTGGACTGAAGCTTTCTTT.

This clonotype was seen many times. The chain employs TRBV7-9 and TRBJ1-1; possibly TRBD1 for D (5 bases). There are 15 residues in the CDR3. The germline V gene encodes CDR1 SEHNR and CDR2 FQNEAQ (reference sequence). The ends were cut back, 5 bases at V and 0 bases at J, with 13 bases in the middle. CDR3 sequence: CASSPPGRMNTEAFF. The CDR3 DNA reads TGTGCCAGCAGCCCTCCGGGACGGATGAACACTGAAGCTTTCTTT.

This clonotype has ten or more counts. This sequence joins TRBV5-1 and TRBJ2-7; 10 bases align to TRBD1. The germline CDR1 and CDR2 sequences are SGHRS and YFSETQ. The ends lost 0 bases at V and 2 bases at J; junction bases unmatched: 2. The CDR3 has 15 residues. The CDR3 nucleotides read TGCGCCAGCAGCTTGGGGGGGACAGGGGCCTACGAGCAGTACTTC. Translated: CASSLGGTGAYEQYF.

The chain uses TRBV4-1 and TRBJ1-1; 8 bases are a match to TRBD1. There are 16 residues in the CDR3. J gave up 5 bases and V 8 bases, and 16 bases lay outside the gene matches. Germline lookup yields CDR1 MGHRA and CDR2 YSYEKL. The CDR3 is CASARGQGQVPTEAFF. The CDR3 region has the DNA TGCGCCAGCGCTAGGGGGCAGGGACAGGTCCCAACTGAAGCTTTCTTT.

This clonotype showed up just a few times. The chain carries TRBV20-1 and TRBJ2-4; D is tentatively TRBD1 or TRBD2 (5 bases each). Trimming took 3 bases from V and 6 from J, leaving 15 bases between them. Germline assignment: CDR1 DFQATT and CDR2 SNEGSKA (reference sequence). The CDR3 length is 14 residues. DNA of the CDR3: TGCAGTGCTAGTCCGGGACCTGAAGGAAACATTCAGTACTTC. This encodes CSASPGPEGNIQYF.

This clonotype was seen repeatedly, ten times or more. This sequence joins TRBV20-1 and TRBJ1-2; a weak D match, TRBD1 (5 bases). V dropped 5 bases and J dropped 0 bases, with 13 bases sitting between them. This CDR3 is built from 14 residues. Germline lookup yields CDR1 DFQATT and CDR2 SNEGSKA (reference sequence). CDR3 nucleotide sequence: TGCAGTGCTTCTATTCCAGGGACTAACTATGGCTACACCTTC. Its protein is CSASIPGTNYGYTF.

This clonotype came up many times. The chain has TRBV7-9 and TRBJ1-1; D is ambiguous. CDR1 and CDR2 (germline): SEHNR, FQNEAQ (reference sequence). This CDR3 region has 11 residues. V shed 1 base and J shed 5 bases, with 2 bases lying between them. The CDR3 is CASSLVTEAFF. CDR3 nucleotide sequence: TGTGCCAGCAGCTTAGTGACTGAAGCTTTCTTT.

This clonotype was observed at least ten times. V and J are TRBV7-9 and TRBJ2-7; D remains ambiguous. The CDR3 length is 12 residues. V was shortened by 5 bases and J by 0 bases, with 5 bases between the two germline ends. The V gene's germline CDR1 is SEHNR and CDR2 FQNEAQ (reference sequence). CDR3 coding DNA: TGTGCCAGCAGCCCAGTCTCCTACGAGCAGTACTTC. It yields the protein CASSPVSYEQYF.

There are many counts of this clonotype. CDR3 nucleotide sequence: TGCAGCGTTGAAGAAGGGGTGATCCCTACGCAGTATTTT. This sequence encodes CSVEEGVIPTQYF. The chain has TRBV29-1 and TRBJ2-3, with a tentative D call TRBD1 (5 bases). The ends were cut back, 0 bases at V and 8 bases at J, with 12 bases in the middle. Per the germline V gene, CDR1 is SQVTM and CDR2 is ANQGSEA. This CDR3 is 13 amino acids long.

This clonotype was recorded at least ten times. The chain links TRBV20-1 to TRBJ2-3; maybe TRBD2 (6 bases). From germline, CDR1 is DFQATT and CDR2 SNEGSKA (reference sequence). The CDR3 extends over 16 amino acids. V lost 6 bases and J 1 base, leaving 20 bases between the germline ends. The DNA of the CDR3 is TGCAGTGCAGAAATACTAGCATGGGAAGGCACAGATACGCAGTATTTT. It translates to CSAEILAWEGTDTQYF.

This clonotype was counted ten times or more. The chain combines TRBV5-1 with TRBJ1-1; weak D call: TRBD1 (6 bases). V dropped 1 base and J dropped 5 bases, with 15 bases sitting between them. Germline V lookup: CDR1 SGHRS, CDR2 YFSETQ. The length of the CDR3 is 15 residues. CDR3 nucleotides: TGCGCCAGCAGCTTGATACCACAGGGTTGGACTGAAGCTTTCTTT. Its translation is CASSLIPQGWTEAFF.

The J gene is TRBJ2-3, the V gene TRBV5-1; TRBD2 might be the D (5 bases). V lost 0 bases to trimming and J lost 1 base, with 9 bases between them. Germline assignment: CDR1 SGHRS and CDR2 YFSETQ. CDR3 size: 15 residues. DNA for the CDR3: TGCGCCAGCAGCTTGGTCCACGGGGGCACAGATACGCAGTATTTT. This codes for CASSLVHGGTDTQYF. The variable domain in full, completed from reference TRBV5-1 and TRBJ2-3, reads KAGVTQTPRYLIKTRGQQVTLSCSPISGHRSVSWYQQTPGQGLQFLFEYFSETQRNKGNFPGRFSGRQFSNSRSEMNVSTLELGDSALYLCASSLVHGGTDTQYFGPGTRLTVL.

This clonotype was observed a few times. A much larger clone lies a single base off, so this may be a read error. This rearrangement joins TRBV5-1 to TRBJ2-2; possibly TRBD1 for D (6 bases). Germline-derived CDR1 and CDR2 are SGHRS and YFSETQ. The CDR3 consists of 14 residues. This chain's CDR3 is CASSWTVGTGELLF. The CDR3 nucleotides are TGCGCCAGCAGCTGGACAGTGGGCACCGGGGAGCTGCTTTTT.

This clonotype showed up many times. The rearrangement links TRBV15 to TRBJ2-7, with D unclear. The germline V gene has CDR1 LNHNV and CDR2 YYDKDF (reference sequence). V lost 0 bases, J lost 6 bases, and 18 bases lay in between. The CDR3 totals 16 residues. DNA for the CDR3: TGTGCCACCAGCAGAGATAAACAGAGCCCCTTAGGCGAGCAGTACTTC. Its protein product is CATSRDKQSPLGEQYF.

This clonotype was picked up many times. The rearrangement links TRBV5-1 to TRBJ2-5; D may be TRBD1 (5 bases). V was cut by 0 bases and J by 3 bases, with 9 bases left in between. Germline V gene sequence: CDR1 SGHRS, CDR2 YFSETQ. This CDR3 contains 14 residues. The CDR3 DNA reads as TGCGCCAGCAGCTTGGGACAGACGAAAGAGACCCAGTACTTC. This translates into CASSLGQTKETQYF.

This clonotype was observed many times. V usage is TRBV29-1 and J usage is TRBJ2-2, with 9 bases fitting TRBD2. Germline CDR1 and CDR2: SQVTM and ANQGSEA. The ends lost 3 bases at V and 4 bases at J; junction bases unmatched: 12. This CDR3 contains 17 residues. Here the CDR3 reads CSVEGAGGSVVTGELFF. CDR3 sequence (DNA): TGCAGCGTTGAGGGAGCGGGGGGCTCCGTGGTCACCGGGGAGCTGTTTTTT.

This clonotype came up a few times. The V call is TRBV5-1, the J call TRBJ2-7; D perhaps matches TRBD1 (5 bases). CDR3 length: 14 residues. The ends were cut back, 0 bases at V and 0 bases at J, with 7 bases in the middle. Germline CDR1 and CDR2: SGHRS and YFSETQ. The CDR3 DNA is TGCGCCAGCAGCTTGGACAGGCGCTCCTACGAGCAGTACTTC. The encoded protein is CASSLDRRSYEQYF.

Many counts were recorded for this clonotype. The rearrangement joins TRBV18 to TRBJ2-1, with 7 positions matching TRBD2. Losses at the gene ends were 6 bases for V and 0 bases for J; bases not matched to a gene: 5. The CDR3 runs to 15 residues. CDR1 is KGHSH, CDR2 LQKENI, per germline. CDR3 sequence reads: CASSSSSGSYNEQFF. CDR3 in DNA: TGTGCCAGCTCCTCCTCTAGCGGCTCCTACAATGAGCAGTTCTTC. The full variable domain, its missing parts supplied by reference TRBV18 and TRBJ2-1, is NAGVMQNPRHLVRRRGQEARLRCSPMKGHSHVYWYRQLPEEGLKFMVYLQKENIIDESGMPKERFSAEFPKEGPSILRIQQVVRGDSAAYFCASSSSSGSYNEQFFGPGTRLTVL.

This clonotype has a count of ten or more. This chain connects TRBV27 to TRBJ2-3; D ambiguous. In germline, CDR1 is MNHEY, CDR2 SMNVEV (reference sequence). This CDR3 is 15 amino acids long. V was clipped by 4 bases and J by 3 bases, with 14 bases between them. The CDR3 here is CASSSSLGPTDTQYF. The CDR3 nucleotides read TGTGCCAGCAGTTCCTCCCTTGGGCCTACAGATACGCAGTATTTT.

The CDR3 region is CAWRTTSGLTDTQYF. As DNA, the CDR3 is TGTGCCTGGAGGACGACTAGCGGGTTAACAGATACGCAGTATTTT. The chain combines TRBV30 with TRBJ2-3; 10 positions match TRBD2. Germline CDR1 GTSNPN, CDR2 SVGIG (reference sequence). The CDR3 extends over 15 amino acids. V was clipped by 3 bases and J by 3 bases; unmatched bases: 6.

This clonotype was detected ten times or more. V and J are TRBV15 and TRBJ2-3; D tentatively reads TRBD1 or TRBD2 (5 bases each). The CDR3 consists of 14 residues. CDR1 and CDR2 (germline): LNHNV, YYDKDF (reference sequence). V dropped 3 bases and J dropped 2 bases, with 9 bases sitting between them. CDR3 nucleotide sequence: TGTGCCACCAGCAGCCGGGGCTTCACAGATACGCAGTATTTT. This codes for CATSSRGFTDTQYF.

This clonotype has a count of ten or more. The V call is TRBV25-1, the J call TRBJ1-2; the D is unclear. Germline CDR1 reads MGHDK; CDR2 reads SYGVNS. The germline V and J ends were trimmed by 3 bases and 8 bases, with 19 bases remaining between them. The CDR3 is 15 residues long. This CDR3 reads CASSDSRWASLGYTF. The CDR3 coding sequence is TGTGCCAGCAGTGATTCCAGGTGGGCTAGTCTAGGCTACACCTTC.

At least ten counts were recorded for this clonotype. The chain employs TRBV27 and TRBJ1-2; D gene ambiguous. Germline CDR1 and CDR2: MNHEY and SMNVEV (reference sequence). V gave up 6 bases and J gave up 8 bases, with 13 bases separating them. The CDR3 covers 12 residues. The CDR3 loop is CASRPSGGGYTF. The CDR3, as DNA: TGTGCCAGCAGGCCCTCAGGTGGAGGCTACACCTTC.

This clonotype was seen only a few times. The rearrangement links TRBV19 to TRBJ2-7, with D perhaps matching TRBD1 (6 bases). This CDR3 has 14 amino acids. Trimming removed 6 bases at V and 1 base at J, with 13 bases between. From germline, CDR1 is LNHDA and CDR2 SQIVND (reference sequence). Here the CDR3 reads CASRLQDSSYEQYF. The CDR3 DNA follows: TGTGCCAGTAGACTACAGGACAGTTCCTACGAGCAGTACTTC. Looking up the rest from reference TRBV19 and TRBJ2-7 gives the full variable domain: DGGITQSPKYLFRKEGQNVTLSCEQNLNHDAMYWYRQDPGQGLRLIYYSQIVNDFQKGDIAEGYSVSREKKESFPLTVTSAQKNPTAFYLCASRLQDSSYEQYFGPGTRLTVT.

The chain joins TRBV20-1 to TRBJ2-4; D tentatively fits TRBD1 or TRBD2 (5 bases each). The germline gives CDR1 DFQATT, CDR2 SNEGSKA (reference sequence). Trimming removed 0 bases at V and 7 bases at J, with 13 bases between. The CDR3 totals 14 residues. CDR3 in amino acids: CSARDQGRVNIQYF. DNA for the CDR3: TGCAGTGCTAGAGATCAGGGACGGGTGAACATTCAGTACTTC.

There are a few counts of this clonotype. The V gene is TRBV14, the J gene TRBJ1-5; D unclear. The germline V gene has CDR1 SGHDN and CDR2 FVKESK. Trimming took 4 bases from V and 11 from J, leaving 15 bases between them. The CDR3 has 13 amino acids. The CDR3: CASSPLGGRTQHF. The DNA of the CDR3 is TGTGCCAGCAGCCCACTCGGAGGGAGGACCCAGCATTTT. The full variable domain, completed using reference TRBV14 and TRBJ1-5, is EAGVTQFPSHSVIEKGQTVTLRCDPISGHDNLYWYRRVMGKEIKFLLHFVKESKQDESGMPNNRFLAERTGGTYSTLKVQPAELEDSGVYFCASSPLGGRTQHFGDGTRLSIL.

This clonotype was seen repeatedly, ten times or more. The rearrangement uses TRBV7-9 and TRBJ2-2; D may correspond to TRBD1 or TRBD2 (5 bases each). In germline, CDR1 is SEHNR, CDR2 FQNEAQ (reference sequence). Trimming removed 5 bases from V and 3 bases from J, with 10 bases in between. This CDR3 region has 14 residues. The CDR3 sequence: CASSRDGYTGELFF. The CDR3 DNA reads as TGTGCCAGCAGCCGGGACGGTTACACCGGGGAGCTGTTTTTT.